This T cell receptor (beta chain) is drawn from a study of blood T cell repertoires in COVID-19. V was pared by 6 bases and J by 1 base, with 7 bases of the junction left unmatched. Germline values: CDR1 SQVTM, CDR2 ANQGSEA. CDR3 length equals 14 residues. Using immunoSEQ multiplex PCR, the repertoire was profiled, and TCRdb retains in-frame clones only, with some absent. The sample carries 130,000 to 150,000 clones, more than 80% recorded once. The sequenced sample was peripheral blood. The chain employs TRBV29-1 and TRBJ2-3; 7 bases are shared with TRBD1. The sequence derives from a human donor in a cohort sampled during active COVID-19. The CDR3 DNA sequence: TGCAGCGTGTCAGGGGGAAGGGGCACAGATACGCAGTATTTT. Protein sequence: CSVSGGRGTDTQYF.